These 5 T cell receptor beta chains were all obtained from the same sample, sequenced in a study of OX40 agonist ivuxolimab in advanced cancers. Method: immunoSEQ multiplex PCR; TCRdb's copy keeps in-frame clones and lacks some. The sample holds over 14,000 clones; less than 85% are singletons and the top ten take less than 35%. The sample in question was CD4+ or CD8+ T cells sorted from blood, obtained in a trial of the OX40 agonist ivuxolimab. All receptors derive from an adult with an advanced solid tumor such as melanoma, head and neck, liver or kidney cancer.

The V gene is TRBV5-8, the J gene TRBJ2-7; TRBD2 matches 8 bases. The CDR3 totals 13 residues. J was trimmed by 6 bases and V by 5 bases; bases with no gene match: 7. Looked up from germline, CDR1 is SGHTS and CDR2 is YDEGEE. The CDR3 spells CASRIGTRGEQYF. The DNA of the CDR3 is TGTGCCAGCAGAATCGGGACTAGAGGCGAGCAGTACTTC. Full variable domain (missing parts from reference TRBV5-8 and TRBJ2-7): EAGVTQSPTHLIKTRGQQATLRCSPISGHTSVYWYQQALGLGLQFLLWYDEGEERNRGNFPPRFSGRQFPNYSSELNVNALELEDSALYLCASRIGTRGEQYFGPGTRLTVT.

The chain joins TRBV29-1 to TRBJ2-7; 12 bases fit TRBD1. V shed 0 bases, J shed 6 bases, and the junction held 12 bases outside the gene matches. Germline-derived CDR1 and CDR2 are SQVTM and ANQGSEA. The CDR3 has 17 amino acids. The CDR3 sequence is CSVEDLAGQGAESEQYF. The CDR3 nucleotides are TGCAGCGTTGAAGATCTGGCGGGACAGGGGGCGGAGAGCGAGCAGTACTTC.

In DNA, the CDR3 is TGTGCCAGCAGCTTTGTGACAGATACGCAGTATTTT. It translates to CASSFVTDTQYF. V usage is TRBV13 and J usage is TRBJ2-3; the D is unclear. CDR1 PRHDT and CDR2 FYEKMQ come from the germline V gene (reference sequence). Trimming shortened V by 3 bases and J by 3 bases, and 4 bases separated the two germline ends. The CDR3 has 12 amino acids.

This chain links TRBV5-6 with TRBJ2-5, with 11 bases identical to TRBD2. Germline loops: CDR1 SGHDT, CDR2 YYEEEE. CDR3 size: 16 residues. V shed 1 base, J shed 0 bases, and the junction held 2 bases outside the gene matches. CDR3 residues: CASSLLTSGNQETQYF. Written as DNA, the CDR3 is TGTGCCAGCAGCTTGCTGACTAGCGGGAACCAAGAGACCCAGTACTTC.

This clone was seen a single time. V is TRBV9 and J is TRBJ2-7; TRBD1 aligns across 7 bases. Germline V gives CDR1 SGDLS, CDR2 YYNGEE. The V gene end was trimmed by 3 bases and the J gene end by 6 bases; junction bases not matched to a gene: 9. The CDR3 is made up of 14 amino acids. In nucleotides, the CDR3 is TGTGCCAGCAGCGCTCGACAGGGATGGTCCGAGCAGTACTTC. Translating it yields CASSARQGWSEQYF.